These 10 T cell receptor beta chains were all obtained from the same sample, sequenced in a study of neoadjuvant anti-PD-1 for oral cavity cancer. TCRdb's copy holds only in-frame clones and misses some; the assay was immunoSEQ multiplex PCR. There are about 68,000 clones in the sample; about 85% occur only once, and about 3.4% lies in the top ten. Noted time point: after neoadjuvant nivolumab, at surgical resection. The sequenced sample was PBMCs, obtained after nivolumab (anti-PD-1) treatment. The source is a person aged 35-79 years with oral cavity squamous cell carcinoma.

The chain couples TRBV27 to TRBJ2-1; 11 nucleotides match TRBD2. V gave up 8 bases and J gave up 5 bases; unmatched junction bases: 8. Germline-derived CDR1 and CDR2 are MNHEY and SMNVEV (reference sequence). The CDR3 is 15 amino acids. CDR3 amino acids: CASQTWGLADNEQFF. CDR3 nucleotide sequence: TGTGCCAGCCAAACCTGGGGACTAGCGGACAATGAGCAGTTCTTC.

This sequence joins TRBV27 and TRBJ2-7; 10 positions match TRBD1. This CDR3 is 14 amino acids long. CDR1 is MNHEY and CDR2 is SMNVEV in the germline V gene (reference sequence). V lost 8 bases to trimming and J lost 5 bases; unmatched junction nucleotides: 9. The CDR3 DNA sequence: TGTGCCAGCGGGGGAACGACAGGGGGCCACGAGCAGTACTTC. It specifies CASGGTTGGHEQYF.

V is TRBV6-4 and J is TRBJ2-2, with no clear D. The germline V gene encodes CDR1 MRHNA and CDR2 SNTAGT. The V end was cut by 2 bases, the J end by 2 bases, with 6 bases between. The length of the CDR3 is 14 residues. The CDR3 here is CASSDELNTGELFF. CDR3 DNA sequence: TGTGCCAGCAGTGACGAACTTAACACCGGGGAGCTGTTTTTT.

The rearrangement joins TRBV15 to TRBJ1-3; 9 bases map to TRBD1. This CDR3 is 16 amino acids long. Germline assignment: CDR1 LNHNV and CDR2 YYDKDF (reference sequence). V was pared by 5 bases and J by 0 bases, with 5 bases of the junction left unmatched. Written as DNA, the CDR3 is TGTGCCACCAGCCGGGACAGGGTATCCTCTGGAAACACCATATATTTT. Translated, it gives CATSRDRVSSGNTIYF. Based on the CDR3 plus reference TRBV15 and TRBJ1-3, the full variable domain is DAMVIQNPRYQVTQFGKPVTLSCSQTLNHNVMYWYQQKSSQAPKLLFHYYDKDFNNEADTPDNFQSRRPNTSFCFLDIRSPGLGDTAMYLCATSRDRVSSGNTIYFGEGSWLTVV.

The V gene is TRBV6-5, the J gene TRBJ2-1; 10 nucleotides line up with TRBD2. This CDR3 has 14 residues. Germline V gene lookup returns CDR1 MNHEY and CDR2 SVGAGI. Unmatched junction bases numbered 7, after V lost 4 bases and J lost 10 bases. The CDR3: CASSSLLSGREQFF. In DNA form, the CDR3 reads TGTGCCAGCAGTTCCCTCCTTAGCGGGAGGGAGCAGTTCTTC.

This clone was seen a single time. The chain couples TRBV9 to TRBJ2-1; D not resolved. The germline CDR1 and CDR2 sequences are SGDLS and YYNGEE. The CDR3 extends over 12 amino acids. The V end was cut by 4 bases, the J end by 5 bases, with 7 bases between. The CDR3 coding sequence is TGTGCCAGCAGCCCTCCGAACAATGAGCAGTTCTTC. Translation: CASSPPNNEQFF.

The rearrangement links TRBV30 to TRBJ1-5; possible D gene TRBD1, 6 bases. CDR1 and CDR2 (germline): GTSNPN, SVGIG (reference sequence). The V gene lost 0 bases and the J gene lost 2 bases, with 14 bases spanning the gap. The CDR3 loop spans 16 amino acids. CDR3 bases: TGTGCCTGGAGTGTACAGGGAATAGGAGGCAATCAGCCCCAGCATTTT. It yields the protein CAWSVQGIGGNQPQHF. Based on the CDR3 plus reference TRBV30 and TRBJ1-5, the full variable domain is SQTIHQWPATLVQPVGSPLSLECTVEGTSNPNLYWYRQAAGRGLQLLFYSVGIGQISSEVPQNLSASRPQDRQFILSSKKLLLSDSGFYLCAWSVQGIGGNQPQHFGDGTRLSIL.

This clone was seen once. The CDR3 reads CASSLRAGVSYNEQFF. In DNA form, the CDR3 reads TGTGCCAGCAGCTTACGAGCGGGGGTCTCCTACAATGAGCAGTTCTTC. The gene calls are TRBV11-2 and TRBJ2-1; 8 nucleotides match TRBD2. The CDR3 runs to 16 residues. The germline V gene has CDR1 SGHAT and CDR2 FQNNGV. Germline trimming cut 2 bases from V and 0 bases from J; bases unmatched to any gene: 3.

This chain uses TRBV7-9 with TRBJ2-1; 10 bases match TRBD2. With 2 bases clipped from V and 9 bases from J, the junction kept 4 bases outside the gene matches. The CDR3 extends over 14 amino acids. Germline loops: CDR1 SEHNR, CDR2 FQNEAQ (reference sequence). The CDR3 region is CASSLLAGAPEQFF. CDR3 bases: TGTGCCAGCAGCTTACTAGCGGGAGCGCCTGAGCAGTTCTTC.

The gene calls are TRBV11-2 and TRBJ2-5; a weak D match, TRBD2 (6 bases). The germline CDR1 and CDR2 sequences are SGHAT and FQNNGV. CDR3 length: 15 amino acids. V gave up 1 base and J gave up 6 bases, with 15 bases separating them. The CDR3 loop reads CASSLVRGEWKTQYF. CDR3 coding DNA: TGTGCCAGCAGCTTAGTGCGGGGCGAGTGGAAGACCCAGTACTTC. Supplemented by reference TRBV11-2 and TRBJ2-5, the full variable domain reads EAGVAQSPRYKIIEKRQSVAFWCNPISGHATLYWYQQILGQGPKLLIQFQNNGVVDDSQLPKDRFSAERLKGVDSTLKIQPAKLEDSAVYLCASSLVRGEWKTQYFGPGTRLLVL.